A selection of T cell receptor beta chains follows, all from one sample in a study of tumor-infiltrating lymphocytes in localized non-small cell lung cancer. Clones were sequenced by immunoSEQ multiplex PCR, and TCRdb holds only the in-frame ones, with some missing. The data show roughly 9,900 clones, 55% to 80% seen once. Sequencing was done on a sample of lung tumor tissue. The origin of the receptors is a human donor with non-small cell lung cancer. Both conserved end residues are part of each CDR3. D genes are given only for firm matches. Clone size appears in some rows only: once, few, many, or a class for an expanded clone.

D gene: -; V gene: TRBV30; J gene: TRBJ1-5; clone size: -; CDR3 protein: CAWTGRLDQPQHF; CDR3 DNA: TGTGCCTGGACGGGACGCTTGGATCAGCCCCAGCATTTT
D gene: -; V gene: TRBV5-5; J gene: TRBJ1-1; clone size: -; CDR3 protein: CASRPQGYTEAFF; CDR3 DNA: TGTGCCAGCAGACCACAGGGCTACACTGAAGCTTTCTTT
D gene: -; V gene: TRBV11-2; J gene: TRBJ2-1; clone size: -; CDR3 protein: CASSSINSPRNEQFF; CDR3 DNA: TGTGCCAGCAGCTCCATAAACTCACCCCGCAATGAGCAGTTCTTC
D gene: -; V gene: TRBV11-2; J gene: TRBJ1-1; clone size: once; CDR3 protein: CASSLARDMNTEAFF; CDR3 DNA: TGTGCCAGCAGCTTAGCTCGGGACATGAACACTGAAGCTTTCTTT
D gene: -; V gene: TRBV4-3; J gene: TRBJ1-5; clone size: -; CDR3 protein: CASSQDGAQPQHF; CDR3 DNA: TGCGCCAGCAGCCAAGATGGTGCTCAGCCCCAGCATTTT
D gene: -; V gene: TRBV7-9; J gene: TRBJ1-1; clone size: few; CDR3 protein: CASSLSMNTEAFF; CDR3 DNA: TGTGCCAGCAGCTTAAGTATGAACACTGAAGCTTTCTTT
D gene: -; V gene: TRBV5-1; J gene: TRBJ2-7; clone size: -; CDR3 protein: CASSTRQPRSYEQYF; CDR3 DNA: TGCGCCAGCAGCACTCGACAGCCCCGATCCTACGAGCAGTACTTC
D gene: TRBD1; V gene: TRBV6-6; J gene: TRBJ1-5; clone size: once; CDR3 protein: CASSKGTVGNQPQHF; CDR3 DNA: TGTGCCAGCAGTAAAGGGACAGTTGGGAATCAGCCCCAGCATTTT
D gene: -; V gene: TRBV5-4; J gene: TRBJ2-3; clone size: -; CDR3 protein: CASSLEASGDTQYF; CDR3 DNA: TGTGCCAGCAGCTTGGAGGCTAGTGGGGATACGCAGTATTTT
D gene: -; V gene: TRBV5-4; J gene: TRBJ1-4; clone size: -; CDR3 protein: CASSLRGRIDEKLFF; CDR3 DNA: TGTGCCAGCAGCTTGCGAGGCAGGATCGATGAAAAACTGTTTTTT
D gene: TRBD1; V gene: TRBV2; J gene: TRBJ1-5; clone size: -; CDR3 protein: CAVQGKDVNQPQHF; CDR3 DNA: TGTGCCGTACAGGGGAAGGATGTTAATCAGCCCCAGCATTTT
D gene: -; V gene: TRBV11-2; J gene: TRBJ1-6; clone size: few; CDR3 protein: CASSLHAGTGSPLHF; CDR3 DNA: TGTGCCAGCAGCTTACACGCAGGGACGGGGTCACCCCTCCACTTT
D gene: -; V gene: TRBV29-1; J gene: TRBJ2-5; clone size: -; CDR3 protein: CSVEREAGALETQYF; CDR3 DNA: TGCAGCGTTGAGAGGGAGGCCGGGGCTTTAGAGACCCAGTACTTC
D gene: -; V gene: TRBV19; J gene: TRBJ1-5; clone size: -; CDR3 protein: CASSIVAGSNQPQHF; CDR3 DNA: TGTGCCAGTAGTATAGTGGCAGGAAGCAATCAGCCCCAGCATTTT
D gene: -; V gene: TRBV5-5; J gene: TRBJ1-2; clone size: -; CDR3 protein: CASSLGDYGYTF; CDR3 DNA: TGTGCCAGCAGCTTGGGGGACTATGGCTACACCTTC
D gene: -; V gene: TRBV11-2; J gene: TRBJ1-3; clone size: -; CDR3 protein: CASSFWRGGTSGNTIYF; CDR3 DNA: TGTGCCAGCAGCTTTTGGCGCGGGGGGACCTCTGGAAACACCATATATTTT
D gene: TRBD1; V gene: TRBV5-1; J gene: TRBJ1-1; clone size: -; CDR3 protein: CASSLGQGEAFF; CDR3 DNA: TGCGCCAGCAGCCTCGGACAGGGGGAAGCTTTCTTT
D gene: -; V gene: TRBV30; J gene: TRBJ1-4; clone size: -; CDR3 protein: CAWSGTKRGEKLFF; CDR3 DNA: TGTGCCTGGAGTGGTACGAAGAGGGGTGAAAAACTGTTTTTT
D gene: TRBD1; V gene: TRBV5-4; J gene: TRBJ2-7; clone size: -; CDR3 protein: CASSLPGGYEQYF; CDR3 DNA: TGTGCCAGCAGCTTGCCAGGGGGCTACGAGCAGTACTTC
D gene: -; V gene: TRBV6-5; J gene: TRBJ2-2; clone size: few; CDR3 protein: CASSYTKTGELFF; CDR3 DNA: TGTGCCAGCAGTTACACTAAAACCGGGGAGCTGTTTTTT
D gene: TRBD1; V gene: TRBV11-2; J gene: TRBJ2-6; clone size: few; CDR3 protein: CASSYGQGSSGANVLTF; CDR3 DNA: TGTGCCAGCAGCTATGGACAGGGAAGCTCTGGGGCCAACGTCCTGACTTTC
D gene: -; V gene: TRBV6-6; J gene: TRBJ2-7; clone size: -; CDR3 protein: CASSSYQDREGYEQYF; CDR3 DNA: TGTGCCAGCAGTTCCTACCAGGACAGGGAGGGCTACGAGCAGTACTTC
D gene: -; V gene: TRBV11-2; J gene: TRBJ2-5; clone size: -; CDR3 protein: CASSLDMAGETQYF; CDR3 DNA: TGTGCCAGCAGCTTAGATATGGCAGGAGAGACCCAGTACTTC
D gene: TRBD1; V gene: TRBV6-5; J gene: TRBJ2-7; clone size: -; CDR3 protein: CASSYSRGQKTYEQYF; CDR3 DNA: TGTGCCAGCAGTTACTCTCGGGGACAGAAGACCTACGAGCAGTACTTC
D gene: TRBD2; V gene: TRBV27; J gene: TRBJ2-5; clone size: medium-sized; CDR3 protein: CASSGQRTSGGQETQYF; CDR3 DNA: TGTGCCAGCAGTGGCCAAAGGACTAGCGGGGGGCAAGAGACCCAGTACTTC
D gene: -; V gene: TRBV6-5; J gene: TRBJ1-2; clone size: -; CDR3 protein: CASCPRANYGYTF; CDR3 DNA: TGTGCCAGCTGTCCTCGGGCTAACTATGGCTACACCTTC
D gene: -; V gene: TRBV29-1; J gene: TRBJ2-3; clone size: -; CDR3 protein: CSVLDGTLNTDTQYF; CDR3 DNA: TGCAGCGTTCTAGACGGGACTCTAAACACAGATACGCAGTATTTT
D gene: -; V gene: TRBV5-1; J gene: TRBJ1-2; clone size: -; CDR3 protein: CASSLGAINYGYTF; CDR3 DNA: TGCGCCAGCAGCTTGGGAGCCATAAACTATGGCTACACCTTC
D gene: TRBD1; V gene: TRBV6-1; J gene: TRBJ1-5; clone size: -; CDR3 protein: CASSDRGREQPQHF; CDR3 DNA: TGTGCCAGCAGTGACAGGGGGCGTGAACAGCCCCAGCATTTT
D gene: -; V gene: TRBV7-2; J gene: TRBJ1-2; clone size: -; CDR3 protein: CASSLDRGSYTF; CDR3 DNA: TGTGCCAGCAGCTTAGATCGGGGCAGCTACACCTTC
D gene: TRBD1; V gene: TRBV5-4; J gene: TRBJ1-2; clone size: -; CDR3 protein: CASSPQGAHGYTF; CDR3 DNA: TGTGCCAGCAGCCCCCAGGGGGCGCATGGCTACACCTTC
D gene: TRBD1; V gene: TRBV7-9; J gene: TRBJ2-7; clone size: -; CDR3 protein: CASSQTGGVIPLEQYF; CDR3 DNA: TGTGCCAGCAGCCAGACAGGGGGTGTCATCCCTCTCGAGCAGTACTTC
D gene: -; V gene: TRBV6-5; J gene: TRBJ1-2; clone size: -; CDR3 protein: CASSYSGEDYGYTF; CDR3 DNA: TGTGCCAGCAGTTACTCGGGGGAGGACTATGGCTACACCTTC
D gene: -; V gene: TRBV6-6; J gene: TRBJ1-1; clone size: -; CDR3 protein: CASSSTEAFF; CDR3 DNA: TGTGCCAGCTCTTCCACTGAAGCTTTCTTT
D gene: -; V gene: TRBV14; J gene: TRBJ2-3; clone size: -; CDR3 protein: CASSQFQGPTDTQYF; CDR3 DNA: TGTGCCAGCAGCCAATTTCAGGGGCCCACAGATACGCAGTATTTT
D gene: -; V gene: TRBV7-6; J gene: TRBJ2-5; clone size: -; CDR3 protein: CASSLQGRETQYF; CDR3 DNA: TGTGCCAGCAGCTTACAGGGGCGAGAGACCCAGTACTTC
D gene: -; V gene: TRBV5-6; J gene: TRBJ1-2; clone size: few; CDR3 protein: CASSLVGSSGYTF; CDR3 DNA: TGTGCCAGCAGCTTGGTGGGAAGCTCTGGCTACACCTTC
D gene: TRBD2; V gene: TRBV7-9; J gene: TRBJ2-3; clone size: -; CDR3 protein: CASSLGGSPDTQYF; CDR3 DNA: TGTGCCAGCAGCTTGGGCGGGAGCCCAGATACGCAGTATTTT
D gene: -; V gene: TRBV6-5; J gene: TRBJ1-1; clone size: -; CDR3 protein: CASSYSPKYTEAFF; CDR3 DNA: TGTGCCAGCAGTTACTCACCAAAATACACTGAAGCTTTCTTT
D gene: TRBD2; V gene: TRBV4-1; J gene: TRBJ2-2; clone size: -; CDR3 protein: CASSQDLAGAFGELFF; CDR3 DNA: TGCGCCAGCAGCCAAGATCTAGCGGGAGCCTTCGGGGAGCTGTTTTTT
D gene: -; V gene: TRBV27; J gene: TRBJ1-1; clone size: -; CDR3 protein: CASKYGGHTEAFF; CDR3 DNA: TGTGCCAGCAAATATGGCGGCCACACTGAAGCTTTCTTT
D gene: TRBD1; V gene: TRBV18; J gene: TRBJ1-5; clone size: -; CDR3 protein: CASSMTGSRGQPQHF; CDR3 DNA: TGTGCCAGCTCAATGACAGGGAGCCGTGGTCAGCCCCAGCATTTT
D gene: -; V gene: TRBV30; J gene: TRBJ2-5; clone size: -; CDR3 protein: CAWSSQETQYF; CDR3 DNA: TGTGCCTGGAGTTCCCAAGAGACCCAGTACTTC
D gene: TRBD2; V gene: TRBV7-9; J gene: TRBJ2-1; clone size: once; CDR3 protein: CASSFPSGIGDNEQFF; CDR3 DNA: TGTGCCAGCAGCTTTCCTAGCGGGATAGGGGACAATGAGCAGTTCTTC
D gene: -; V gene: TRBV4-1; J gene: TRBJ2-7; clone size: -; CDR3 protein: CASSQDRDGSYEQYF; CDR3 DNA: TGCGCCAGCAGCCAGGACCGGGACGGTTCCTACGAGCAGTACTTC
D gene: -; V gene: TRBV11-2; J gene: TRBJ1-4; clone size: -; CDR3 protein: CASSFTGATNEKLFF; CDR3 DNA: TGTGCCAGCAGCTTTACAGGCGCAACTAATGAAAAACTGTTTTTT
D gene: -; V gene: TRBV14; J gene: TRBJ2-7; clone size: -; CDR3 protein: CASSQEDRYEQYF; CDR3 DNA: TGTGCCAGCAGCCAAGAGGATCGCTACGAGCAGTACTTC
D gene: TRBD2; V gene: TRBV9; J gene: TRBJ2-7; clone size: -; CDR3 protein: CASTRGGGADSYEQYF; CDR3 DNA: TGTGCCAGCACCCGCGGCGGGGGGGCCGACTCCTACGAGCAGTACTTC
D gene: -; V gene: TRBV2; J gene: TRBJ2-7; clone size: -; CDR3 protein: CASSPRQGRVEQYF; CDR3 DNA: TGTGCCAGCAGCCCTAGACAGGGGAGGGTCGAGCAGTACTTC
D gene: -; V gene: TRBV7-9; J gene: TRBJ1-2; clone size: -; CDR3 protein: CASSDSFYGYTF; CDR3 DNA: TGTGCCAGCAGCGACAGTTTCTATGGCTACACCTTC
D gene: -; V gene: TRBV6-5; J gene: TRBJ1-6; clone size: few; CDR3 protein: CASSFLQNSPLHF; CDR3 DNA: TGTGCCAGCAGCTTCTTACAAAATTCACCCCTCCACTTT
D gene: TRBD1; V gene: TRBV7-2; J gene: TRBJ2-7; clone size: -; CDR3 protein: CASSLDRGIHYEQYF; CDR3 DNA: TGTGCCAGCAGTCTGGACAGGGGGATTCATTACGAGCAGTACTTC